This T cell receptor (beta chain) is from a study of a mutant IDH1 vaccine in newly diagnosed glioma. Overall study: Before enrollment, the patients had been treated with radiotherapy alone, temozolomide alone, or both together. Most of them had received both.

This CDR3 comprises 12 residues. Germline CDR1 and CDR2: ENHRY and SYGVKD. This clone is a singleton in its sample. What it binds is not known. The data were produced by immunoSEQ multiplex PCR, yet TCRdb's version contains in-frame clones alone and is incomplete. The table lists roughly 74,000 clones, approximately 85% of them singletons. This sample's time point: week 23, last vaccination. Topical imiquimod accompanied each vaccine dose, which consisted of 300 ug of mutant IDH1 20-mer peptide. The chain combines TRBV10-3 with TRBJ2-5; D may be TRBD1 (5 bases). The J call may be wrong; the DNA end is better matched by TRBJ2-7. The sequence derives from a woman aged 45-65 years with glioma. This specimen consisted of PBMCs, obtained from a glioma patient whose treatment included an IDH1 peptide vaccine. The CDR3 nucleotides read TGTGCCATCAGAGGGGCTACTAACGAGCAGTACTTC. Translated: CAIRGATNEQYF.